These 30 T cell receptor beta chains originate from one sample sequenced in a study of tissue T cells after allogeneic stem cell transplantation. TCRdb's table, derived via immunoSEQ multiplex PCR, lists solely in-frame clones and lacks some. There are 48,000 or so clones in the sample; 73% occur only once, and 0.7% lies in the top ten. Sequences were obtained from sorted cells pooled from one or two spleens. These receptors all come from a pool of C57BL/6 mice in good health.

On this clone itself: Gene names are mouse gene names. The read ends 1 residue early relative to the CDR3; the germline J gene fills the gap. V and J are TRBV19 and TRBJ1-4; 7 bases agree with TRBD1. Germline CDR1 FNHDT, CDR2 SITEND (reference sequence). The V and J ends lost 4 bases and 2 bases, in that order; junction bases with no gene match: 2. The CDR3 length is 14 residues. CDR3 DNA (partial): TGTGCCAGCAGTCAGACAGGGTCCAACGAAAGATTATTT. The encoded protein is CASSQTGSNERLF. The whole CDR3 protein is CASSQTGSNERLFF.

As for this clone: Gene names refer to mouse genes. The read ends 1 residue early relative to the CDR3; the germline J gene fills the gap. This rearrangement joins TRBV13-1 to TRBJ2-5; 9 bases map to TRBD1. The trim removed 5 bases at V and 6 bases at J, leaving 4 bases unmatched. The germline CDR1 and CDR2 sequences are NSHNY and SYGAGN. The CDR3 totals 13 residues. CDR3 sequence reads: CASRGQGGDTQYF. The CDR3 bases that were read are TGTGCCAGCAGGGGACAGGGTGGGGACACCCAGTAC.

Concerning this clone itself: Genes here carry mouse names. The read falls 1 residue short of the CDR3 end, and the missing part is taken from the germline J gene. The rearrangement uses TRBV13-1 and TRBJ2-1; no reliable D call. Germline CDR1 reads NSHNY; CDR2 reads SYGAGN. Trimming pared 1 base from V and 0 bases from J, leaving 8 bases between. CDR3 length: 15 amino acids. CDR3 DNA (partial): TGTGCCAGCAGTGATAGCGGGTATAACTATGCTGAGCAGTTC. Amino acid sequence: CASSDSGYNYAEQF. The complete CDR3 reads CASSDSGYNYAEQFF.

This clone was picked up one time. Gene names are mouse gene names. The CDR3 reads CASSEGGQNTLYF. Incomplete CDR3 DNA: TGTGCCAGCAGTGAAGGGGGTCAAAACACCTTGTAC. The chain has TRBV13-1 and TRBJ2-4, with D perhaps TRBD1 (5 bases). The read comes to an end 1 residue before the CDR3 does, leaving the germline J gene to fill in the end. CDR1 and CDR2 from the germline V gene are NSHNY and SYGAGN. V was shortened by 2 bases and J by 1 base, with 5 bases between the two germline ends. This CDR3 has 13 residues.

Points on this clone: Mouse names are used for the genes. The read ends 1 residue shy of where the CDR3 ends; the end is completed using the germline J gene. The chain links TRBV13-3 to TRBJ1-6; TRBD1 agrees at 11 bases. TRBJ1-6 is an ORF for which the function is uncertain. This CDR3 spans 16 amino acids. The germline V gene has CDR1 NNHDY and CDR2 SYVADS. V shed 0 bases, J shed 7 bases, and the junction held 3 bases outside the gene matches. The part of the CDR3 DNA that was read is TGTGCCAGCAGTGATGCGGGACAGGGGGGGAATTCGCCCCTCTAC. This gives the protein CASSDAGQGGNSPLY. The complete CDR3 protein is CASSDAGQGGNSPLYF.

This clone was seen once. The listed genes are named as in mouse. The read falls 1 residue short of the CDR3 end, and the missing part is taken from the germline J gene. The chain combines TRBV1 with TRBJ2-1; the D is unclear. The CDR3 is 15 residues long. V was pared by 0 bases and J by 2 bases, with 8 bases between. Germline V gene lookup returns CDR1 NSQYPW and CDR2 LRSPGD (reference sequence). The part of the CDR3 DNA that was read is TGCACCTGCAGTGCAGACTGGTCGGACTATGCTGAGCAGTTC. Its translation is CTCSADWSDYAEQF. The CDR3 reads in full as CTCSADWSDYAEQFF.

About this clone: The gene names given are mouse names. The sequenced fragment ends 1 residue before the CDR3 boundary, so the rest is inferred from the germline J gene. The chain couples TRBV17 to TRBJ2-2, with D maybe TRBD1 (6 bases). The V gene lost 3 bases and the J gene lost 4 bases, with 12 bases spanning the gap. CDR3 size: 15 residues. Germline V CDR1 and CDR2: MNHDT, YYDKIL. The CDR3 loop reads CASSSYRVGTGQLYF. CDR3 DNA, as far as it was read: TGTGCTAGCAGTAGTTACAGGGTCGGCACCGGGCAGCTCTAC.

Comment on this clone: Mouse gene names apply. The read ends 1 residue before the CDR3 terminus; that terminus is restored from the germline J gene. The chain joins TRBV17 to TRBJ1-3; 12 nucleotides agree with TRBD1. The CDR3 is made up of 15 amino acids. In germline, CDR1 is MNHDT, CDR2 YYDKIL. The junction had 3 bases not matched to a gene; V was cut back by 5 bases and J by 4 bases. The CDR3 spells CASSRDRGLGNTLYF. CDR3 DNA, as far as it was read: TGTGCTAGCAGTCGGGACAGGGGGCTGGGAAATACGCTCTAT.

A remark on this clone: Genes and germline are mouse. The CDR3 end lies 1 residue beyond the end of the read and is filled in from the germline J gene. V and J are TRBV1 and TRBJ1-1; no reliable D call. The ends were cut back, 1 base at V and 0 bases at J, with 6 bases in the middle. CDR1 and CDR2 (germline): NSQYPW, LRSPGD (reference sequence). CDR3 length: 14 residues. CDR3 loop: CTCSAGQANTEVFF. The CDR3 bases that were read are TGCACCTGCAGTGCAGGGCAAGCAAACACAGAAGTCTTC.

A remark on this clone: These gene names are mouse names. From the germline J gene comes the end of the CDR3, since the read stops 1 residue before it. The genes are TRBV15 and TRBJ2-7, with 11 bases matching TRBD2. CDR3 size: 14 residues. V trimming: 6 bases; J trimming: 3 bases; junction bases outside the gene matches: 4. Germline V gives CDR1 SGHND, CDR2 FRSKSL. The chain's CDR3 is CASRAGTGGYEQYF. The sequenced CDR3 bases are TGTGCCAGCAGAGCCGGGACTGGGGGCTATGAACAGTAC.

Concerning this clone itself: Mouse gene names apply. With the read ending 1 residue before the CDR3 end, the germline J gene is used to fill in that end. The rearrangement links TRBV14 to TRBJ2-1; D might be TRBD1 (6 bases). The CDR3 covers 14 residues. Germline CDR1 reads SGHDT; CDR2 reads FRDEAV. V was pared by 5 bases and J by 1 base, with 10 bases between. CDR3 bases read: TGTGCCAGCAGAGCAGGGGCCAACTATGCTGAGCAGTTC. This gives the protein CASRAGANYAEQF. The CDR3, in full, reads CASRAGANYAEQFF.

About this clone: Gene names and germline refer to mouse. The CDR3 is cut off 1 residue early in the read; its end comes from the germline J gene. The rearrangement uses TRBV2 and TRBJ1-5; no clear D gene. This CDR3 contains 13 residues. The V and J ends lost 5 bases and 0 bases respectively, with 5 bases between them. The germline gives CDR1 LGHNA, CDR2 YSYQKL. CDR3 DNA (partial): TGTGCCAGCAGCGGGAATAACAACCAGGCTCCGCTT. Residues: CASSGNNNQAPL. The CDR3 in its entirety is CASSGNNNQAPLF.

Comments on this clone: Here the gene names and germline are mouse. The read gets to within 1 residue of the CDR3 end, and the germline J gene fills in the rest. This chain joins TRBV31 and TRBJ2-1; D perhaps matches TRBD2 (6 bases). The CDR3 totals 14 residues. Germline values: CDR1 GKSSPN, CDR2 SITVG. Trimming took 1 base from V and 0 from J, leaving 7 bases between them. Incomplete CDR3 DNA: TGTGCCTGGAGTCGGGACTTTAACTATGCTGAGCAGTTC. This encodes CAWSRDFNYAEQF. Given in full, the CDR3 is CAWSRDFNYAEQFF.

For this clone: These gene names are mouse names. Read coverage stops 1 residue before the CDR3 terminus; the germline J gene supplies the remainder. Other DNA sequences in the same sample also yield this CDR3. This chain uses TRBV13-2 with TRBJ1-3, with D hard to call. The CDR3 is 14 amino acids. Trimming removed 0 bases at V and 0 bases at J, with 4 bases between. CDR1 and CDR2 (germline): NNHNN, SYGAGS (reference sequence). The CDR3 region is CASGDAHSGNTLYF. Incomplete CDR3 DNA: TGTGCCAGCGGTGATGCACATTCTGGAAATACGCTCTAT.

With respect to this clone: All gene names here are mouse names. The CDR3 end is not reached by the read, which stops 1 residue before it; the germline J gene fills it in. This chain joins TRBV23 and TRBJ2-5. Germline CDR1 is KGHTA and CDR2 is FQNQQP. The CDR3 covers 12 residues. The sequenced part of the CDR3 DNA is TGCTCCAGCAGTCAGGAGGGACACACCCAGTAC. Its translation: CSSSQEGHTQY. The whole CDR3 reads CSSSQEGHTQYF. The full variable domain, with the rest looked up from reference TRBV23 and TRBJ2-5, is DAAVTQKPRYLIKMKGQEAEMKCIPEKGHTAVFWYQQKQSKELKFLIYFQNQQPLDQIDMVKERFSAVCPSSSLCSLGIRTCEAEDSALYLCSSSQEGHTQYFGPGTRLLVL.

As for this clone: Gene and germline names: mouse. With the read ending 1 residue before the CDR3 end, the germline J gene is used to fill in that end. The chain employs TRBV3 and TRBJ2-7; 8 bases align to TRBD2. There are 13 residues in the CDR3. Trimming removed 3 bases from V and 7 bases from J; junction bases left unmatched: 5. In germline, CDR1 is SNHLY, CDR2 FYNGKV (reference sequence). CDR3 protein: CASSLGGREEQYF. The CDR3 DNA, read in part, is TGTGCCAGCAGCTTGGGGGGGCGCGAGGAACAGTAC.

Remarks on this clone: Gene names are the mouse ones. CDR3 bases read: TGCACCTGCAGTGGACAGGGAAACTATGCTGAGCAGTTC. Its protein product is CTCSGQGNYAEQF. The entire CDR3 protein is CTCSGQGNYAEQFF. This chain joins TRBV1 and TRBJ2-1; 7 bases are shared with TRBD1. The read terminates 1 residue before the CDR3 end, so the remaining end is supplied by the germline J gene. The ends lost 4 bases at V and 1 base at J; junction bases unmatched: 1. The V gene's germline CDR1 is NSQYPW and CDR2 LRSPGD (reference sequence). The CDR3 extends over 14 amino acids.

Comment on this clone: The genes and germline here are from mouse. The CDR3 is cut off 1 residue early in the read; its end comes from the germline J gene. This chain uses TRBV13-3 with TRBJ1-1; 8 nucleotides align to TRBD1. This CDR3 comprises 16 residues. With 1 base clipped from V and 3 bases from J, the junction kept 8 bases outside the gene matches. CDR1 and CDR2 from the germline V gene are NNHDY and SYVADS. Partial CDR3 DNA: TGTGCCAGCAGTGATTTAGGACAGGGAGGCGACACAGAAGTCTTC. Its translation is CASSDLGQGGDTEVF. The complete CDR3 sequence is CASSDLGQGGDTEVFF.

On this clone itself: Mouse germline and gene names are used. Coverage ceases 1 residue before the CDR3 finishes, and the germline J gene fills in the end. The chain carries TRBV20 and TRBJ2-3; TRBD1 matches 9 bases. The CDR3 has 14 amino acids. Germline CDR1 and CDR2: GFQATS and STVNSAI. V was pared by 3 bases and J by 1 base, with 2 bases of the junction left unmatched. The CDR3 region is CGASHRGRAETLYF. The sequenced CDR3 bases are TGTGGTGCTAGCCACAGGGGGCGTGCAGAAACGCTGTAT.

In the case of this clone: The listed genes are named as in mouse. The sequenced fragment ends 1 residue before the CDR3 boundary, so the rest is inferred from the germline J gene. J is TRBJ2-5 and V is TRBV3; the D is unclear. This CDR3 has 14 residues. Between the trimmed V and J ends, which lost 1 base and 5 bases, there was a span of 10 bases. Germline CDR1 and CDR2: SNHLY and FYNGKV (reference sequence). The covered CDR3 bases are TGTGCCAGCAGCTTAGATCGGGGAGGAGACACCCAGTAC. Translated, it gives CASSLDRGGDTQY. The CDR3, in full, reads CASSLDRGGDTQYF.

This clone came up once. Gene names and germline refer to mouse. The read gets to within 1 residue of the CDR3 end, and the germline J gene fills in the rest. The chain links TRBV4 to TRBJ2-2; TRBD1 matches 8 bases. Per the germline V gene, CDR1 is LGHDT and CDR2 is YNNKQL (reference sequence). J was trimmed by 2 bases and V by 5 bases; bases with no gene match: 1. CDR3 size: 14 residues. The CDR3 DNA, read in part, is TGTGCCAGCAGCCGGACAGGGAACACCGGGCAGCTCTAC. Its translation is CASSRTGNTGQLY. The full CDR3 protein is CASSRTGNTGQLYF. The full variable domain, rest sourced from reference TRBV4 and TRBJ2-2, is ETAVFQTPNYHVTQVGNEVSFNCKQTLGHDTMYWYKQDSKKLLKIMFSYNNKQLIVNETVPRRFSPQSSDKAHLNLRIKSVEPEDSAVYLCASSRTGNTGQLYFGEGSKLTVL.

As for this clone: Genes and germline come from the mouse. The read ends 1 residue shy of where the CDR3 ends; the end is completed using the germline J gene. The rearrangement links TRBV3 to TRBJ1-3, with no clear D. The germline gives CDR1 SNHLY, CDR2 FYNGKV (reference sequence). The CDR3 spans 15 residues. V was shortened by 1 base and J by 0 bases, with 7 bases between the two germline ends. The CDR3 loop is CASSLDGNSGNTLYF. The sequenced CDR3 bases are TGTGCCAGCAGCTTAGACGGGAATTCTGGAAATACGCTCTAT.

As regards this clone: Genes and germline are mouse. The CDR3 goes on 1 residue after the read ends, and that part is filled in from the germline J gene. The chain links TRBV19 to TRBJ2-7, with TRBD2 matching 12 bases. The V gene's germline CDR1 is FNHDT and CDR2 SITEND (reference sequence). The CDR3 contains 13 residues. After removal of 6 bases from V and 7 bases from J, the junction contained 5 bases not matched to a gene. CDR3: CASKTGGAEEQYF. Partial CDR3 DNA: TGTGCCAGCAAGACTGGGGGGGCAGAGGAACAGTAC.

In regard to this clone: The listed genes are named as in mouse. The read is 1 residue too short to cover the CDR3 end, so that end is filled in from the germline J gene. V usage is TRBV1 and J usage is TRBJ1-4; D possibly corresponds to TRBD1 (5 bases). This CDR3 comprises 14 residues. Germline CDR1 NSQYPW, CDR2 LRSPGD (reference sequence). V lost 0 bases and J 3 bases, leaving 5 bases between the germline ends. CDR3: CTCSADRANERLFF. The CDR3 DNA, read in part, is TGCACCTGCAGTGCAGACAGGGCCAACGAAAGATTATTT.

With respect to this clone: Mouse names are used for the genes. The read terminates 1 residue ahead of where the CDR3 ends, so the germline J gene completes it. The chain has TRBV13-2 and TRBJ2-4; TRBD2 aligns across 11 bases. Trimming took 5 bases from V and 6 from J; bases not matched to a gene: 5. The CDR3 spans 14 residues. Germline V gene data show CDR1 as NNHNN and CDR2 as SYGAGS (reference sequence). Incomplete CDR3 DNA: TGTGCCAGCGGCACCGGGACTGGGGGCAACACCTTGTAC. It translates to CASGTGTGGNTLY. From start to end, the CDR3 is CASGTGTGGNTLYF.

This clone has only a few counts. Any gene name here is a mouse gene name. From the germline J gene comes the end of the CDR3, since the read stops 1 residue before it. The J gene is TRBJ2-7, the V gene TRBV16; 8 bases line up with TRBD2. The trim removed 6 bases at V and 4 bases at J, leaving 2 bases unmatched. The CDR3 consists of 12 residues. Looked up from germline, CDR1 is SGHSA and CDR2 is FRNQAP. CDR3 sequence reads: CASRGGRYEQYF. The covered CDR3 bases are TGTGCAAGCAGGGGGGGGCGATATGAACAGTAC.

On this clone: Gene names refer to mouse genes. The CDR3 goes on 1 residue after the read ends, and that part is filled in from the germline J gene. Distinct nucleotide sequences in the sample also encode this CDR3. V gene TRBV13-2 combines with J gene TRBJ2-7; D call uncertain. The germline V and J ends were trimmed by 0 bases and 3 bases, with 7 bases remaining between them. The CDR3 runs 13 residues. In germline, CDR1 is NNHNN, CDR2 SYGAGS (reference sequence). The CDR3 loop reads CASGDARGYEQYF. The covered CDR3 bases are TGTGCCAGCGGTGATGCTCGGGGCTATGAACAGTAC.

Concerning this clone: The gene symbols are mouse symbols. The read ends 1 residue shy of where the CDR3 ends; the end is completed using the germline J gene. The rearrangement uses TRBV3 and TRBJ1-1; D ambiguous. Trimming stripped 3 bases from V and 1 base from J, with 6 bases between. In germline, CDR1 is SNHLY, CDR2 FYNGKV (reference sequence). This CDR3 contains 13 residues. The CDR3 reads CASSFGLNTEVFF. The sequenced CDR3 bases are TGTGCCAGCAGCTTTGGGTTAAACACAGAAGTCTTC.

Turning to this clone: The genes are named according to mouse. The CDR3 goes on 1 residue after the read ends, and that part is filled in from the germline J gene. The V and J genes are TRBV13-2 and TRBJ2-2; D call uncertain. V lost 0 bases, J lost 7 bases, and 4 bases lay in between. CDR3 length equals 12 residues. Germline CDR1 is NNHNN and CDR2 is SYGAGS (reference sequence). CDR3 loop: CASGDAGGQLYF. The DNA read from the CDR3 is TGTGCCAGCGGTGATGCAGGCGGGCAGCTCTAC.

A word on this clone: The genes and germline here are from mouse. The read terminates 1 residue ahead of where the CDR3 ends, so the germline J gene completes it. V usage is TRBV15 and J usage is TRBJ2-2; the D gene is possibly TRBD2 (7 bases). This CDR3 is built from 13 residues. Germline V gives CDR1 SGHND, CDR2 FRSKSL. The CDR3 loop is CALGGVNTGQLYF. The CDR3 bases that were read are TGTGCGTTAGGGGGGGTGAACACCGGGCAGCTCTAC.